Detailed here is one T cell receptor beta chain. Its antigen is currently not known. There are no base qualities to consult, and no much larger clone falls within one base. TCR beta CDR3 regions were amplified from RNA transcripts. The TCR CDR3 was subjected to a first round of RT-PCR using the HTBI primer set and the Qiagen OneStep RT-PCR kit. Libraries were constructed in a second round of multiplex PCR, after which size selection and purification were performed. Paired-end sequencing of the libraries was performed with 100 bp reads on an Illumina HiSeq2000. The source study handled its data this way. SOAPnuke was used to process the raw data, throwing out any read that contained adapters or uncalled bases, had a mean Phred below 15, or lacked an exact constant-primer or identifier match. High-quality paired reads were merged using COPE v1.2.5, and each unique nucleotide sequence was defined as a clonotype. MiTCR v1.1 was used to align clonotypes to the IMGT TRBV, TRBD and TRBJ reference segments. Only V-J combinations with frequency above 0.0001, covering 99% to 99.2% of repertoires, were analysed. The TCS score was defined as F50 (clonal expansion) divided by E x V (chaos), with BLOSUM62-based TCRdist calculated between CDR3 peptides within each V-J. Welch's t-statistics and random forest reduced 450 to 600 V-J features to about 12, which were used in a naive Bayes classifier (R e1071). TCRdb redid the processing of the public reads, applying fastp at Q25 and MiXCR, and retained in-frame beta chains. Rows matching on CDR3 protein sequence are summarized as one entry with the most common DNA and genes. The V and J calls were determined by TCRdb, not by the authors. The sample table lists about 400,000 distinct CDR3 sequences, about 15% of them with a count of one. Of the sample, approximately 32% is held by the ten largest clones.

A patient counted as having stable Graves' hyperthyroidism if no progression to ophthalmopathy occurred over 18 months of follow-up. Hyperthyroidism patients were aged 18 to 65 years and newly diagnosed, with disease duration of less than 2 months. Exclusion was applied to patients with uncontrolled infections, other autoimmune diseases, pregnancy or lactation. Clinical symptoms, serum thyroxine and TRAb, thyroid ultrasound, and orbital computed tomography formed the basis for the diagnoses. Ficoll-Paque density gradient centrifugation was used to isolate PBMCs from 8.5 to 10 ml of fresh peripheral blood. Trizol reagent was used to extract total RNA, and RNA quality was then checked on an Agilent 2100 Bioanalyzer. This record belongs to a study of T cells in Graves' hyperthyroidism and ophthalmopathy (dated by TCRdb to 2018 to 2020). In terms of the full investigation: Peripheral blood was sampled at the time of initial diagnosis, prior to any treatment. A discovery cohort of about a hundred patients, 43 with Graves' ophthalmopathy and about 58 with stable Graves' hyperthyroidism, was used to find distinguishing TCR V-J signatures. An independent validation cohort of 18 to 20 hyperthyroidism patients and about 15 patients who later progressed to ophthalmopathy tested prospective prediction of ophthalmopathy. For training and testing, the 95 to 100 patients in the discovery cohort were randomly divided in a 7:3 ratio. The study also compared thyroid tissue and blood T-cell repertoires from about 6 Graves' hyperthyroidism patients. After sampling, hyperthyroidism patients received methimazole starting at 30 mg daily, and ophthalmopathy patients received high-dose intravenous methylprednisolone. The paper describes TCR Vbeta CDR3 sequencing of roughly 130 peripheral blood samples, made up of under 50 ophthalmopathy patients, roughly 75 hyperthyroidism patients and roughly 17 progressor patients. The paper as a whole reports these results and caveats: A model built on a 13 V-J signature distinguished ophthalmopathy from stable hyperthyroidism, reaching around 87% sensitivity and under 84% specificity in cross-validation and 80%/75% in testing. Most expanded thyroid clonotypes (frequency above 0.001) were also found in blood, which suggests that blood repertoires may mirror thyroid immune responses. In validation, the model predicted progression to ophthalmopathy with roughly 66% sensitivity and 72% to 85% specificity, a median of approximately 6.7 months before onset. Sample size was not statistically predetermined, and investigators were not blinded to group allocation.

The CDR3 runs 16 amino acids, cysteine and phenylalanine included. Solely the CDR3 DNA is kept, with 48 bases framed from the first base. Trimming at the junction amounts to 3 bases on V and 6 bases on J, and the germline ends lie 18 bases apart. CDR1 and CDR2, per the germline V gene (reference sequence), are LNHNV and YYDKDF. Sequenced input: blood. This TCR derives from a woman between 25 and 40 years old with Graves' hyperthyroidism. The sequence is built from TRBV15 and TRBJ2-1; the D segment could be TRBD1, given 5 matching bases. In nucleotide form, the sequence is TGTGCCACCAGCAGGCCCTATGGGTTAGGGGCCAATGAGCAGTTCTTC. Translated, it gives CATSRPYGLGANEQFF.